The 6 T cell receptor beta chains in this list originate from one sample, sequenced in a study of shared clonotypes between healthy human individuals. Data came from immunoSEQ multiplex PCR; TCRdb stores just in-frame clones and leaves some out. Of hundreds of thousands of clones in the sample, about 74% were seen once. The sequenced material came from memory CD4+ T cells sorted from blood. Specified subset: CD45RA-negative fraction. These receptor sequences come from a woman aged 25 to 39 in good health.

As for this clone: Distinct nucleotide sequences in the sample also encode this CDR3. CDR3 in amino acids: CASSTGQGYQPQHF. The CDR3 region has the DNA TGTGCCAGTAGTACGGGACAGGGTTATCAGCCCCAGCATTTT. This rearrangement joins TRBV19 to TRBJ1-5; TRBD1 matches at 9 bases. The CDR3 is 14 residues long. Trimming cost V 4 bases and J 5 bases; bases outside gene matches: 3. Germline V CDR1 and CDR2: LNHDA, SQIVND (reference sequence).

As regards this clone: This may be a read error, as it is one base from a much larger clone. This chain links TRBV7-2 with TRBJ1-5; 10 bases align to TRBD1. This CDR3 spans 15 amino acids. Unmatched junction bases numbered 0, after V lost 0 bases and J lost 4 bases. Germline CDR1 is SGHTA and CDR2 is FQGNSA. This CDR3 reads CASSLAGQGNQPQHF. CDR3 sequence (DNA): TGTGCCAGCAGCTTAGCGGGACAGGGGAATCAGCCCCAGCATTTT.

The CDR3 protein is CASSFAGRNEQFF. CDR3 sequence (DNA): TGTGCCAGCAGTTTCGCAGGTAGGAATGAGCAGTTCTTC. This chain uses TRBV27 with TRBJ2-1; D not resolved. Per the germline V gene, CDR1 is MNHEY and CDR2 is SMNVEV (reference sequence). The CDR3 consists of 13 residues. Trimming took off 3 bases at V and 7 bases at J, with 10 bases between the two ends.

The V call is TRBV7-9, the J call TRBJ2-5; TRBD1 might be the D (6 bases). Trimming removed 3 bases at V and 1 base at J, with 15 bases between. CDR1 is SEHNR, CDR2 FQNEAQ, per germline (reference sequence). The CDR3 has 16 amino acids. The CDR3 DNA reads TGTGCCAGCAGCTTGGGTGGGTTGGGGGCCCAAGAGACCCAGTACTTC. Its protein is CASSLGGLGAQETQYF.

This chain connects TRBV25-1 to TRBJ1-1; tentative D call: TRBD1 (5 bases). The germline gives CDR1 MGHDK, CDR2 SYGVNS. The CDR3 sequence is 15 residues long. V gave up 6 bases and J gave up 1 base, with 15 bases separating them. CDR3 sequence (DNA): TGTGCCAGCAGGGGGCCCACAGTGGGGAACACTGAAGCTTTCTTT. Translating it yields CASRGPTVGNTEAFF.

The gene calls are TRBV11-2 and TRBJ2-7, with a tentative D call TRBD2 (5 bases). Germline CDR1 SGHAT, CDR2 FQNNGV. The V end lost 5 bases, the J end lost 6 bases, and 17 bases lay between the germline ends. The CDR3 consists of 14 residues. CDR3 coding DNA: TGTGCCAGCAGCCCGCAACCAGCGGTCGGCGAGCAGTACTTC. Translated: CASSPQPAVGEQYF.